Listed below are T cell receptor beta chains from one sample, sequenced in a study of STAT5B mutations in CD4+ large granular lymphocyte leukemia. Sequencing used immunoSEQ multiplex PCR; TCRdb keeps in-frame clones, though not all of them. In the table there are about 45,000 clones, 80% to 90% of which are singletons. Material for sequencing was CD4+ T cells from blood buffy coats. Receptors were obtained from a human donor in good health. Each CDR3 is given with its conserved first and last residue. The D gene is left open where the match is weak. A row's size may be missing; if present it is once, few, many or a size class.

D gene	V gene	clone size	J gene	CDR3 DNA	CDR3 protein
-	TRBV9	-	TRBJ2-7	TGTGCCAGCAGCGTAGAAGCGGCTGGAGAGCAGTACTTC	CASSVEAAGEQYF
-	TRBV7-2	once	TRBJ2-7	TGTGCCAGCAGCCCAGCTAGTAAGAGCGAGCAGTACTTC	CASSPASKSEQYF
-	TRBV27	-	TRBJ2-5	TGTGCCAGCAGTCGAAAGGGAGAGACCCAGTACTTC	CASSRKGETQYF
TRBD1	TRBV5-1	-	TRBJ1-3	TGCGCCAGCAGCTCACAGGGGCGAGGAAACACCATATATTTT	CASSSQGRGNTIYF
-	TRBV7-9	-	TRBJ1-5	TGTGCCAGCAGCGAAACTGGACAGCTCAATCAGCCCCAGCATTTT	CASSETGQLNQPQHF
TRBD1	TRBV10-3	-	TRBJ2-1	TGTGCCATCAGCGAAAGGACAGGGCCAGGGGATGAGCAGTTCTTC	CAISERTGPGDEQFF
-	TRBV5-1	-	TRBJ1-3	TGCGCCAGCAGCTTGGCTCCGCCGGACTCTGGAAACACCATATATTTT	CASSLAPPDSGNTIYF
-	TRBV6-1	-	TRBJ1-1	TGTGCCAGCAGTGAAGGCGGGACCCGAGACACTGAAGCTTTCTTT	CASSEGGTRDTEAFF
-	TRBV27	-	TRBJ2-6	TGTGCCAGCAGTTCGCGACAGCTCTCTGGGGCCAACGTCCTGACTTTC	CASSSRQLSGANVLTF
-	TRBV11-3	-	TRBJ2-7	TGTGCCAGCAGTAAGGGGGACAACGAGCAGTACTTC	CASSKGDNEQYF
-	TRBV7-2	-	TRBJ1-1	TGTGCCAGCAGCTTCTTGGCCGCGGGCACTGAAGCTTTCTTT	CASSFLAAGTEAFF
-	TRBV2	-	TRBJ2-7	TGTGCCAGCAGAAAAGACACCATAACTTCCTACGAGCAGTACTTC	CASRKDTITSYEQYF
-	TRBV18	-	TRBJ2-7	TGTGCCAGCTCAGGGGCCAGGGTGGTCCACGAGCAGTACTTC	CASSGARVVHEQYF
-	TRBV15	-	TRBJ1-4	TGTGCCACCAGCGCCCGGGTTTCTAATGAAAAACTGTTTTTT	CATSARVSNEKLFF
TRBD2	TRBV5-3	few	TRBJ2-1	TGTGCCAGAAGCTTGGTCCAAGCGGGAATATACAATGAGCAGTTCTTC	CARSLVQAGIYNEQFF
-	TRBV4-1	-	TRBJ1-2	TGCGCCAGCAGCCAAGCCTCGACGGAGACTTATGGCTACACCTTC	CASSQASTETYGYTF
TRBD1	TRBV5-4	-	TRBJ2-1	TGTGCCAGCAGCCGGGACGGCTTAGGGGGCGATGAGCAGTTCTTC	CASSRDGLGGDEQFF
TRBD2	TRBV28	few	TRBJ2-7	TGTGCCAGCAGTTTAGATGGAAGCGGGAGAATCTACGAGCAGTACTTC	CASSLDGSGRIYEQYF
-	TRBV7-2	-	TRBJ2-5	TGTGCCAGCAGCTTTCAGGGGTCGGGAGAGACCCAGTACTTC	CASSFQGSGETQYF
TRBD2	TRBV2	-	TRBJ2-1	TGTGCCAGCAGTACACTAGCGGGAGCATACAATGAGCAGTTCTTC	CASSTLAGAYNEQFF
-	TRBV28	-	TRBJ1-1	TGTGCCAGCAGTTTATGGGGAGTTTTGAACACTGAAGCTTTCTTT	CASSLWGVLNTEAFF
-	TRBV4-1	-	TRBJ2-7	TGCGCCAGCAGCCAAGATAAACGGGCAGTCCCCTACGAGCAGTACTTC	CASSQDKRAVPYEQYF
TRBD2	TRBV2	-	TRBJ2-1	TGTGCCAGCAGTGAAAGGTCGAGCGGGAGCGGGAATGAGCAGTTCTTC	CASSERSSGSGNEQFF
-	TRBV11-3	-	TRBJ1-2	TGTGCCAGCAGCTTAGATCATGGCAGGGGCGCTATCACCTATGGCTACACCTTC	CASSLDHGRGAITYGYTF
-	TRBV15	-	TRBJ1-1	TGTGCCACCAGCAGAGATCTGTCGTGGAGACAGAACACTGAAGCTTTCTTT	CATSRDLSWRQNTEAFF
TRBD1	TRBV10-3	-	TRBJ1-1	TGTGCCAGCAGTAAACAGGGGACCACTGAAGCTTTCTTT	CASSKQGTTEAFF
TRBD2	TRBV9	-	TRBJ2-1	TGTGCCAGCAGCGTAGCTAGCGGAAACTACAATGAGCAGTTCTTC	CASSVASGNYNEQFF
TRBD1	TRBV25-1	once	TRBJ1-4	TGTGCCAGCAGTGATTCACCGGGACAGGGGATCGAAAAACTGTTTTTT	CASSDSPGQGIEKLFF
-	TRBV5-1	-	TRBJ1-4	TGCGCCAGCAGCTTGGACCCAGGGGTGGAGGAAAAACTGTTTTTT	CASSLDPGVEEKLFF
-	TRBV5-4	-	TRBJ2-3	TGTGCCAGCAGCCCCCCAGGGGCTCCCACAGATACGCAGTATTTT	CASSPPGAPTDTQYF
-	TRBV29-1	-	TRBJ2-1	TGCAGCGTTGCAGGGGACGTCTACAATGAGCAGTTCTTC	CSVAGDVYNEQFF
-	TRBV30	-	TRBJ2-2	TGTGCCTGGGGAGGGACAAAGAACACCGGGGAGCTGTTTTTT	CAWGGTKNTGELFF
TRBD1	TRBV9	-	TRBJ2-1	TGTGCCAGCAGCGTAGCTGGGGGACAGGGATTTCATGAGCAGTTCTTC	CASSVAGGQGFHEQFF
-	TRBV30	few	TRBJ1-6	TGTGCCTGGAGGGGGGACGGAACGACCCGAGGGAATTCACCCCTCCACTTT	CAWRGDGTTRGNSPLHF
-	TRBV6-5	-	TRBJ1-2	TGTGCCAGCGGACGGGCGGCCTATGGCTACACCTTC	CASGRAAYGYTF
TRBD1	TRBV28	-	TRBJ1-5	TGTGCCAGCCGACAGGGTCTCCTTGAGCAGCCCCAGCATTTT	CASRQGLLEQPQHF
TRBD2	TRBV4-1	-	TRBJ2-1	TGCGCCAGCAGCCAAGATAGCGGGAGGGGCTACAATGAGCAGTTCTTC	CASSQDSGRGYNEQFF
TRBD1	TRBV19	-	TRBJ1-4	TGTGCCAGTAGTATCCCACAGGGGTACGAAAAACTGTTTTTT	CASSIPQGYEKLFF
TRBD1	TRBV5-1	once	TRBJ2-5	TGCGCCAGTTCGGAAGGGGGCCCCCAAGAGACCCAGTACTTC	CASSEGGPQETQYF
TRBD2	TRBV19	-	TRBJ2-7	TGTGCTACCAGTAAAGAGCGGGAGCCATACGAGCAGTACTTC	CATSKEREPYEQYF
-	TRBV4-1	once	TRBJ1-5	TGCGCCAGCAGCCAACAGACCTCGGAATATAGCAATCAGCCCCAGCATTTT	CASSQQTSEYSNQPQHF
-	TRBV9	-	TRBJ1-4	TGTGCCAGCAGCGCCCCCTTATCCGGTAATGAAAAACTGTTTTTT	CASSAPLSGNEKLFF
TRBD2	TRBV16	once	TRBJ2-7	TGTGCCAGCAGCCAATCCTCCGGGAGGGCCTCTTCCTACGAGCAGTACTTC	CASSQSSGRASSYEQYF
-	TRBV2	-	TRBJ1-1	TGTGCCAGCAGACCCAGGAGCATGAACACTGAAGCTTTCTTT	CASRPRSMNTEAFF
-	TRBV7-3	-	TRBJ1-1	TGTGCCAGCAGCTTACAGGGTTCGGAAACTGAAGCTTTCTTT	CASSLQGSETEAFF
TRBD1	TRBV2	-	TRBJ2-1	TGTGCCAGCAAGACCGGGACAGGGCCCAATGAGCAGTTCTTC	CASKTGTGPNEQFF
TRBD1	TRBV5-1	few	TRBJ1-5	TGCGCCAGCAGCCCGGGACAGAACAATCAGCCCCAGCATTTT	CASSPGQNNQPQHF
TRBD2	TRBV27	-	TRBJ2-3	TGTGCCAGCAGTCCCTGGGGGGGAGGGCCTCGAAATACGCAGTATTTT	CASSPWGGGPRNTQYF
-	TRBV6-5	-	TRBJ2-7	TGTGCCAGCAGTTTCAGTTTTAGGGGCGAGCAGTACTTC	CASSFSFRGEQYF
-	TRBV7-2	once	TRBJ1-2	TGTGCCAGCAGCCCCCCGGGACCTACCTATGGCTACACCTTC	CASSPPGPTYGYTF
-	TRBV15	-	TRBJ2-7	TGTGCCACCAGCAGAGATAGGTCGGGAGACCTTTTCTACGAGCAGTACTTC	CATSRDRSGDLFYEQYF
TRBD2	TRBV5-1	-	TRBJ2-3	TGCGCCAGCAACCCGGGAGGGGATACGCAGTATTTT	CASNPGGDTQYF
-	TRBV19	-	TRBJ2-1	TGTGCCAGTAGTATTCATCGACCATCGAACAATGAGCAGTTCTTC	CASSIHRPSNNEQFF
-	TRBV14	few	TRBJ1-1	TGTGCCAGCAGCCAAGGGGACTGGCGGCAACCCCAAGAAGCTTTCTTT	CASSQGDWRQPQEAFF
-	TRBV14	-	TRBJ2-1	TGTGCCAGCAGCCAAGGCGGGTACAATGAGCAGTTCTTC	CASSQGGYNEQFF